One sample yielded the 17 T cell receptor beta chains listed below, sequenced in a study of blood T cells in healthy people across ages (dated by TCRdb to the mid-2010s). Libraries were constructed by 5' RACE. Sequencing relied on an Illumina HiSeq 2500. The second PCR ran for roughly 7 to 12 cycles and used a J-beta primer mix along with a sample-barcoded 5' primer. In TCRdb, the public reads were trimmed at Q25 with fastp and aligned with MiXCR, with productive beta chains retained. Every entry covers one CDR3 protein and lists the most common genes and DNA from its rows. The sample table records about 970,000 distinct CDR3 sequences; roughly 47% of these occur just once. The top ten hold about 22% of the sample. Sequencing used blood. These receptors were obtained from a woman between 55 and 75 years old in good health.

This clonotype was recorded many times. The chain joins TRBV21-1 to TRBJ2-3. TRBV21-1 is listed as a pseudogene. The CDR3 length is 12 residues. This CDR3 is CASSRPTDTQYF. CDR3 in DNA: TGTGCCAGCAGCAGACCCACAGATACGCAGTATTTT.

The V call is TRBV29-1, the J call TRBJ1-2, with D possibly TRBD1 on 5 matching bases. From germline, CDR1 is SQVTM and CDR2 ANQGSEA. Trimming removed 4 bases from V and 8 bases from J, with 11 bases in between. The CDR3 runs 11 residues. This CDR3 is CSVGAGQGYTF. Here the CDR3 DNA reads TGCAGCGTTGGGGCAGGGCAAGGCTACACCTTC.

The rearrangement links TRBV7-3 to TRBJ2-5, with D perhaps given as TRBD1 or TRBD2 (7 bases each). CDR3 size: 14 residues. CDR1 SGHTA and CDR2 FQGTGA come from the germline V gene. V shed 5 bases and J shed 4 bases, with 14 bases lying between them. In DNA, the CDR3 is TGTGCCAGCAGCCGAGGGGGCGGGGGAGAGACCCAGTACTTC. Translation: CASSRGGGGETQYF.

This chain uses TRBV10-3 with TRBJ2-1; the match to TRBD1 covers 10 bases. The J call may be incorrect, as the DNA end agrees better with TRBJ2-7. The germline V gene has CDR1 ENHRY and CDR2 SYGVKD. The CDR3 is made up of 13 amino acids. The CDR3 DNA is TGTGCCATCGCGGGACAGGGGCGCCACGAGCAGTACTTC. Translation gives CAIAGQGRHEQYF.

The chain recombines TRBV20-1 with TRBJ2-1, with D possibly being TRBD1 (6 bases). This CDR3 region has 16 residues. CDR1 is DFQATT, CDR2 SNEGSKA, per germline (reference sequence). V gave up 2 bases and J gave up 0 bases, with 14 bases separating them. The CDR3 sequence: CSARLSGASSYNEQFF. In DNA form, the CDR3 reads TGCAGTGCTAGACTATCAGGGGCTAGCTCCTACAATGAGCAGTTCTTC.

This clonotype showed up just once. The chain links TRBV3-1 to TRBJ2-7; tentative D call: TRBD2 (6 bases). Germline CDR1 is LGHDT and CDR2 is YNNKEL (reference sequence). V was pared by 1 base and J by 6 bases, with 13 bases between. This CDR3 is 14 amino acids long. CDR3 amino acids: CASSQVGGSLEQYF. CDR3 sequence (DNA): TGTGCCAGCAGCCAAGTGGGGGGATCCCTCGAGCAGTACTTC.

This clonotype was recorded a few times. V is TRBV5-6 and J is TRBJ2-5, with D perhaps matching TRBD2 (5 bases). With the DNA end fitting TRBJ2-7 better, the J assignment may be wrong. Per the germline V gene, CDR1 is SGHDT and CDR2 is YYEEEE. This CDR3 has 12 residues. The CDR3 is CASSPGLPEQYF. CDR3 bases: TGTGCCAGCAGCCCAGGACTCCCCGAGCAGTACTTC.

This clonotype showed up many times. As DNA, the CDR3 is TGTGCCAGCAGTTTACACAGGGGCGGGCAGCCCCAGCATTTT. Amino acid sequence: CASSLHRGGQPQHF. The J gene is TRBJ1-5, the V gene TRBV28, with 7 bases lining up with TRBD1. CDR1 is MDHEN and CDR2 is SYDVKM in the germline V gene. The CDR3 has 14 residues. Germline trimming cut 2 bases from V and 7 bases from J; bases unmatched to any gene: 5.

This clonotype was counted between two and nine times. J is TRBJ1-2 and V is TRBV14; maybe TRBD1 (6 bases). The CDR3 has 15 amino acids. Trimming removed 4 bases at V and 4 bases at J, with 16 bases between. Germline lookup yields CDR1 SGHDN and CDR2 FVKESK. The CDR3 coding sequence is TGTGCCAGCAGCCCACTGCAGGGGCGGGCCTATGGCTACACCTTC. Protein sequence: CASSPLQGRAYGYTF.

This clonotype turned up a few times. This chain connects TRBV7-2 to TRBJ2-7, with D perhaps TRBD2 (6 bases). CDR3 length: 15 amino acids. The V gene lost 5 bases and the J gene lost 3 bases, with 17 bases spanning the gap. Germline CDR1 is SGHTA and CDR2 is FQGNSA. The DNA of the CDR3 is TGTGCCAGCAGCGTAAGGCCCGGGAGAAGCTACGAGCAGTACTTC. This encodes CASSVRPGRSYEQYF.

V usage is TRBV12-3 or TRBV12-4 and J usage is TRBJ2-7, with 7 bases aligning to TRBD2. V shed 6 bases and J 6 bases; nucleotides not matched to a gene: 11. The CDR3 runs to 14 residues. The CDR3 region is CASSPREARIEQYF. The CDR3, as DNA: TGTGCCAGCAGCCCCCGGGAGGCGAGGATCGAGCAGTACTTC.

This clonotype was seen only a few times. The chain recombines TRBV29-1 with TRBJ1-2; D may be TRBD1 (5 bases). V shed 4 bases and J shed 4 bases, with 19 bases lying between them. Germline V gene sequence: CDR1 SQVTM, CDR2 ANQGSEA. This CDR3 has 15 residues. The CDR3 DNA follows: TGCAGCGTTGCCCCATCCGGGGCGAGGGGCTATGGCTACACCTTC. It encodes CSVAPSGARGYGYTF.

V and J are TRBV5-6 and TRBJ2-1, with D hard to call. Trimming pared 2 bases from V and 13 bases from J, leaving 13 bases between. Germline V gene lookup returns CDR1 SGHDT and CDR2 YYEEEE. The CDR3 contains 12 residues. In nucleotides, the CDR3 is TGTGCCAGCAGCTTATCAACCCTCCATCAGTTCTTC. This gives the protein CASSLSTLHQFF.

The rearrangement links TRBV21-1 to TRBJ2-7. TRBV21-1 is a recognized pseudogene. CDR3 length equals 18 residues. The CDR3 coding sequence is TGTGCCAGCAGCAAAAAAACGGGTTGTGTTGAGCGACTCTACGAGCAGTACTTC. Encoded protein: CASSKKTGCVERLYEQYF.

CDR3 in amino acids: CSARGTVNQPQHF. CDR3 nucleotides: TGCAGTGCTAGGGGGACAGTCAATCAGCCCCAGCATTTT. V and J are TRBV20-1 and TRBJ1-5; 7 nucleotides align to TRBD1. V was clipped by 3 bases and J by 3 bases; unmatched bases: 2. The CDR3 spans 13 residues. Per the germline V gene, CDR1 is DFQATT and CDR2 is SNEGSKA (reference sequence).

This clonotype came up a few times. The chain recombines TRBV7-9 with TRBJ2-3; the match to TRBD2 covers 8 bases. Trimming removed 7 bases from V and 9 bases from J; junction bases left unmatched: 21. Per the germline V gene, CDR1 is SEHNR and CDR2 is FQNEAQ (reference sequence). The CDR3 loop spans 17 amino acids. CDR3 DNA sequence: TGTGCCAGCATCCAAAGCGGGACGGGAGGGCCTATAAGAACGCAGTATTTT. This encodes CASIQSGTGGPIRTQYF.

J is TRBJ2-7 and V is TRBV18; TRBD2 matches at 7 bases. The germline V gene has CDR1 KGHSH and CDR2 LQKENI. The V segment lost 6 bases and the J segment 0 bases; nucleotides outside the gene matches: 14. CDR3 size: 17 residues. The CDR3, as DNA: TGTGCCAGCTCGAAAAACCACCACGGGGGGAGCTCCTACGAGCAGTACTTC. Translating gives CASSKNHHGGSSYEQYF.